This T cell receptor beta chain originates from a study of metastatic and nonmetastatic thyroid tumors (TCRdb year 2020). Turning to the overall study: For patients with malignant and with benign thyroid disease, the researchers compared repertoires between peripheral blood samples and tumor or nodule tissue samples.

Broader findings and caveats from the paper: In both blood and tumor samples, malignant tumors were reported to have significantly higher TCR beta diversity than benign nodules.

This clone is judged medium-sized (0.01 to 0.1%). Its antigen remains undetermined. There are no base qualities to consult, and no much larger clone falls within one base. No treatment had been received by any patient before thyroid surgery. Using T-cell receptor beta sequencing, the study looked back at clinical samples from patients collected from about 2011 to 2019. From the cysteine up to the phenylalanine, the CDR3 has a length of 14 residues. The CDR3 DNA has 42 bases and is translated from base 1. V has 2 bases trimmed and J has 3 bases trimmed; junction bases matching no gene number 1. Via the germline V gene, CDR1 is ENHRY and CDR2 SYGVKD. The library was made by PCR. Sequencer: Illumina HiSeq 4000. High-throughput sequencing was used to profile the CDR3 region of the TCR beta-chain in every patient. The authors processed their data as follows. A classifier to discriminate distant-metastatic papillary thyroid cancer patients was built from CDR3 differences across clinicopathological groups. To measure repertoire diversity the researchers used the Shannon index, while the Morisita-Horn index served to gauge how similar the tumor and blood repertoires were. Starting from the raw public reads, TCRdb applied fastp trimming at Q25, assembled clones with MiXCR and retained in-frame beta chains. TCRdb's processing, not the authors' own work, is the source of the V and J calls. The table for this sample lists some 10,000 clones; over 25% of them were counted only once. 9.8% of the sample is in the top ten clones.

This clonotype was sampled from a female donor with papillary thyroid cancer or a benign thyroid nodule (not recorded which). Some clones in this sample may be carry-over from other donors' samples. The rearranged segments are TRBV10-3 and TRBJ2-1; the central 7 bases match TRBD2. Sequencing was carried out using tumor tissue. The CDR3 protein: CAISEQRDYNEQFF. The nucleotide sequence reads as follows: TGTGCCATCAGTGAGCAGCGGGACTACAATGAGCAGTTCTTC.